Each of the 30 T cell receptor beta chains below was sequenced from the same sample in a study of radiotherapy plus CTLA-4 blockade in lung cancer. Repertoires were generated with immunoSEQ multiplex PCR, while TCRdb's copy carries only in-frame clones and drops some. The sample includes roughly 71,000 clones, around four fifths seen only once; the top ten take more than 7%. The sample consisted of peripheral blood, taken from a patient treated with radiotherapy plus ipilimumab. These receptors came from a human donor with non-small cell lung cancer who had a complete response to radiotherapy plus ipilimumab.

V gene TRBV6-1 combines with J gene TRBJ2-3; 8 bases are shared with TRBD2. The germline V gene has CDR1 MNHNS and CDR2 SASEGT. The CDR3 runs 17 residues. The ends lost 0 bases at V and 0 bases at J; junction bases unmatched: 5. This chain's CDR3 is CASSEALAGRSTDTQYF. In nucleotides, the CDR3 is TGTGCCAGCAGTGAAGCCCTAGCGGGCCGAAGCACAGATACGCAGTATTTT.

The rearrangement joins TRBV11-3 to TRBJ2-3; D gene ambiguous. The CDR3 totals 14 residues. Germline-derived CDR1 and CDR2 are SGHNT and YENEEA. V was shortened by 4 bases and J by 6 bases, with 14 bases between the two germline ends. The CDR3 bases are TGTGCCAGCAGCTCCCCCCGGGCTAGGGATACGCAGTATTTT. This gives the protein CASSSPRARDTQYF.

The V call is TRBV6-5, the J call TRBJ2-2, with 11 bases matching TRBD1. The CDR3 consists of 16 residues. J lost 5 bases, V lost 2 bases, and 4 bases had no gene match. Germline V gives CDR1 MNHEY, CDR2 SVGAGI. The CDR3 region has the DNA TGTGCCAGCAGTTACCGGGGGACAGGGGGAACCGGGGAGCTGTTTTTT. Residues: CASSYRGTGGTGELFF.

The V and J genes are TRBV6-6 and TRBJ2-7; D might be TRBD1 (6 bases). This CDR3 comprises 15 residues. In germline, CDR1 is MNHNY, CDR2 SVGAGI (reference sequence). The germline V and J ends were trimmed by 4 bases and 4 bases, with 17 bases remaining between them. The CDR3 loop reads CASSSRFRDIYEQYV. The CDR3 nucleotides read TGTGCCAGCAGTTCTCGGTTCAGGGACATATACGAGCAGTACGTC.

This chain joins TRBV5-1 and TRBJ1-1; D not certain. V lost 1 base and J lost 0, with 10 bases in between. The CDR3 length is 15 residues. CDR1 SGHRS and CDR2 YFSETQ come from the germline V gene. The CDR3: CASSLRGNMNTEAFF. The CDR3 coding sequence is TGCGCCAGCAGCTTGAGAGGAAACATGAACACTGAAGCTTTCTTT. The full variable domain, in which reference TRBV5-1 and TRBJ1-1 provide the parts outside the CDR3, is KAGVTQTPRYLIKTRGQQVTLSCSPISGHRSVSWYQQTPGQGLQFLFEYFSETQRNKGNFPGRFSGRQFSNSRSEMNVSTLELGDSALYLCASSLRGNMNTEAFFGQGTRLTVV.

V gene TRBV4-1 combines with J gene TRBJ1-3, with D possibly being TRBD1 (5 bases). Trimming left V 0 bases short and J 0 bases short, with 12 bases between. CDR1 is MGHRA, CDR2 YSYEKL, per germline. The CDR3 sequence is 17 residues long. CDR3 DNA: TGCGCCAGCAGCCAAGACATAACAGGAGTCTCTGGAAACACCATATATTTT. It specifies CASSQDITGVSGNTIYF.

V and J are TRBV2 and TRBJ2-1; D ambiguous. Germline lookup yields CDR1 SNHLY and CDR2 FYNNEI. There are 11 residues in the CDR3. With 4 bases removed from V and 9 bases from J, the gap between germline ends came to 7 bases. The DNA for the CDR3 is TGTGCCAGCAGTGCTTGGACTGAGCAGTTCTTC. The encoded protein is CASSAWTEQFF. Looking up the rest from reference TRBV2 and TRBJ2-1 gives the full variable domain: EPEVTQTPSHQVTQMGQEVILRCVPISNHLYFYWYRQILGQKVEFLVSFYNNEISEKSEIFDDQFSVERPDGSNFTLKIRSTKLEDSAMYFCASSAWTEQFFGPGTRLTVL.

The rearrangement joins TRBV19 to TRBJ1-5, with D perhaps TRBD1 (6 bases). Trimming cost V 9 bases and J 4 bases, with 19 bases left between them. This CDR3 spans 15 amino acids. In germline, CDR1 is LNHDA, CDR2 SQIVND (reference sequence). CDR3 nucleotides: TGTGCCAGCCAATCCCGGGGCAGGGGAAATCAGCCCCAGCATTTT. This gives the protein CASQSRGRGNQPQHF.

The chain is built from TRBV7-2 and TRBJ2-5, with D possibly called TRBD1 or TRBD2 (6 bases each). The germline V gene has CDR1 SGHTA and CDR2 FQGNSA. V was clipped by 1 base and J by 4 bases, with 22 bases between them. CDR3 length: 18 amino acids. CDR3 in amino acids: CASSLERGERWRGETQYF. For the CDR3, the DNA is TGTGCCAGCAGCTTAGAGAGGGGGGAGAGGTGGAGGGGAGAGACCCAGTACTTC.

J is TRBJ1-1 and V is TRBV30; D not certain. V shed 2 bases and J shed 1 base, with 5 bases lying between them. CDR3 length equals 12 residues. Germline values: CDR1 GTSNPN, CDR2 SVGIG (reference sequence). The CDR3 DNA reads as TGTGCCTGGAGTCGACCGAACACTGAAGCTTTCTTT. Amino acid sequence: CAWSRPNTEAFF.

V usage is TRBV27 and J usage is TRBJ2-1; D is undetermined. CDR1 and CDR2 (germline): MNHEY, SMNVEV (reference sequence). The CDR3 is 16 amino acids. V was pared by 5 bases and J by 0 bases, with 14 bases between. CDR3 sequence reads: CASSPSLANSYNEQFF. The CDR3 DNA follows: TGTGCCAGCAGTCCTTCGTTGGCGAACTCCTACAATGAGCAGTTCTTC.

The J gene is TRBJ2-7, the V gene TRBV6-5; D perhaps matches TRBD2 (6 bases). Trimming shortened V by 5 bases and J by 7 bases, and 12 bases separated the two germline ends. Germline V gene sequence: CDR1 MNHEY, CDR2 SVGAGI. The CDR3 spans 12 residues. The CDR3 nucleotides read TGTGCCAGCAGTAAGCAACGGGGGGAGCAGTACTTC. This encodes CASSKQRGEQYF.

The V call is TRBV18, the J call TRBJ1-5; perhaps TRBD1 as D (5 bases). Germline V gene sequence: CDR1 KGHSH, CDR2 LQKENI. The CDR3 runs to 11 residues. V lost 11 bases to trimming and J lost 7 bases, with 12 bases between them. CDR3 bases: TGTGCCCGGGGGAGGGGACAGCCCCAGCATTTT. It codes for CARGRGQPQHF.

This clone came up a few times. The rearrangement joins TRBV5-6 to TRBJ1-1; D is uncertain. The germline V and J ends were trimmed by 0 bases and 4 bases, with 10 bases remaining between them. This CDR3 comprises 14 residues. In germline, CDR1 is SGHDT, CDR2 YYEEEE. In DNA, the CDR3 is TGTGCCAGCAGCTTGGCCGGGATAGCCACTGAAGCTTTCTTT. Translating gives CASSLAGIATEAFF.

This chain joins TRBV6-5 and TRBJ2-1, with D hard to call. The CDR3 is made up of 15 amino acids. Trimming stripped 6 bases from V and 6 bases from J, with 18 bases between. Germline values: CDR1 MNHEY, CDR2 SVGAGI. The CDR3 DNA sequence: TGTGCCAGCAGCGACTTCGAAGGCAGCTCCAATGAGCAGTTCTTC. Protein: CASSDFEGSSNEQFF.

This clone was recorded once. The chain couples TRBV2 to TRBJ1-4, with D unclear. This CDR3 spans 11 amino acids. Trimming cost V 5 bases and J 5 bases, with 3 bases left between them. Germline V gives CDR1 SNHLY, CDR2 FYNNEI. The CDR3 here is CASSRNEKLFF. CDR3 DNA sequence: TGTGCCAGCAGTAGAAATGAAAAACTGTTTTTT.

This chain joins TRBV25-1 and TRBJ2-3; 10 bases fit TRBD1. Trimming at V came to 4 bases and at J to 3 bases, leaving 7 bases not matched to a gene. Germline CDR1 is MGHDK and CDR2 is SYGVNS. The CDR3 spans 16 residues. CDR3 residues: CASSGQGALGTDTQYF. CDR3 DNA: TGTGCCAGCAGTGGACAGGGGGCGCTGGGAACAGATACGCAGTATTTT.

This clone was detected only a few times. CDR3 coding DNA: TGTGCCAGCAGCGTAGACTCTGGGGCCAACGTCCTGACTTTC. The encoded protein is CASSVDSGANVLTF. The V gene is TRBV9, the J gene TRBJ2-6; D gene ambiguous. Germline-derived CDR1 and CDR2 are SGDLS and YYNGEE. V was clipped by 0 bases and J by 0 bases, with 1 base between them. The CDR3 spans 14 residues.

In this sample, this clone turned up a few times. The CDR3 DNA sequence: TGTGCCAGCAGTTACTCGCGGCAGACTTATGGCTACACCTTC. The encoded protein is CASSYSRQTYGYTF. The J gene is TRBJ1-2, the V gene TRBV6-5; D ambiguous. Per the germline V gene, CDR1 is MNHEY and CDR2 is SVGAGI. Trimming stripped 0 bases from V and 5 bases from J, with 10 bases between. The CDR3 has 14 amino acids.

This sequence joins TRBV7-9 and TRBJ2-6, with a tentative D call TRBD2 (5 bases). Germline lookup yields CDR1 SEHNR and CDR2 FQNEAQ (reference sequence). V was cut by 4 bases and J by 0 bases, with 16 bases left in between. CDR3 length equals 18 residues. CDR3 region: CASSSRRLYSSGANVLTF. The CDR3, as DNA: TGTGCCAGCAGCTCCCGGAGGCTGTACAGCTCTGGGGCCAACGTCCTGACTTTC.

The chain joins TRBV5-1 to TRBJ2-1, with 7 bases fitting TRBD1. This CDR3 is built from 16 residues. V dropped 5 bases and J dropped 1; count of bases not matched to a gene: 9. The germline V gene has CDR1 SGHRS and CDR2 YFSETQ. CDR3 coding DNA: TGCGCCAGCAGAATAACAGGGGTTATGTCCTACAATGAGCAGTTCTTC. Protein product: CASRITGVMSYNEQFF.

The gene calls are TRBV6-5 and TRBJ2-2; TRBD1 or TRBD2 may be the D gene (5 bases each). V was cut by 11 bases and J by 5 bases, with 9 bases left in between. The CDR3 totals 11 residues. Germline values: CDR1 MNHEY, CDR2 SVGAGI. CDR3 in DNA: TGTGCCGCGAGGGGTACCGGGGAGCTGTTTTTT. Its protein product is CAARGTGELFF.

CDR3 nucleotide sequence: TGTGCCAGCAGCTTCAGTAACACTGCGAACACTGAAGCTTTCTTT. It is translated as CASSFSNTANTEAFF. The chain carries TRBV11-3 and TRBJ1-1; D gene ambiguous. Trimming removed 3 bases at V and 1 base at J, with 12 bases between. Germline CDR1 SGHNT, CDR2 YENEEA. CDR3 length: 15 residues.

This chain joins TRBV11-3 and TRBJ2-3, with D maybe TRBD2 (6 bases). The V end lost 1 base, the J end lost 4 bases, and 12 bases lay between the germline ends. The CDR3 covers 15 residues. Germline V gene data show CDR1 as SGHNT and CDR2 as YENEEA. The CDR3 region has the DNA TGTGCCAGCAGCTTAGTTAGCGGAGGACCAGATACGCAGTATTTT. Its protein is CASSLVSGGPDTQYF.

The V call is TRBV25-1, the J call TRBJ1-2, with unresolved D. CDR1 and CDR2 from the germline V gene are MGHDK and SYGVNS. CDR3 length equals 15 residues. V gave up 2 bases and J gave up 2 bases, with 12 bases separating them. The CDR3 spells CASSEGAAANYGYTF. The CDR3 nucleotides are TGTGCCAGCAGTGAAGGCGCGGCGGCGAACTATGGCTACACCTTC.

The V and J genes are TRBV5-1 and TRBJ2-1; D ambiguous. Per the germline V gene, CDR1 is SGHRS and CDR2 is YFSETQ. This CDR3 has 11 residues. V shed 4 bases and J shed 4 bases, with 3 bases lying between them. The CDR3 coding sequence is TGCGCCAGCAGCCAGTACAATGAGCAGTTCTTC. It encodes CASSQYNEQFF.

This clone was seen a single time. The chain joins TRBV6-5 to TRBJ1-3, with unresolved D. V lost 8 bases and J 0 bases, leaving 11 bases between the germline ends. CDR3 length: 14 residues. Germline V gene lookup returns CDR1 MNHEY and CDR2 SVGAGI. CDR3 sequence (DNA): TGTGCCAGCGGAGATCGAGTCTCTGGAAACACCATATATTTT. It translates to CASGDRVSGNTIYF.

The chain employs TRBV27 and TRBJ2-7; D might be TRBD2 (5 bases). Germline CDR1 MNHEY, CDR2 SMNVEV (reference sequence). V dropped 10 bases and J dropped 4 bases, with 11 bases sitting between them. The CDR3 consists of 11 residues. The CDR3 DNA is TGTGCCACCGCCGGGGATTACGAGCAGTACTTC. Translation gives CATAGDYEQYF.

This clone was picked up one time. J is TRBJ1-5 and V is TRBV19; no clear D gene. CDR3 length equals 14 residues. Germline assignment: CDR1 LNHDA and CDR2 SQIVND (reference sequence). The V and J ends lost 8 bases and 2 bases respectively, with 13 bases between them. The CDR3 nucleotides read TGTGCCAGTCTATCCTTGAGGGGCAATCAGCCCCAGCATTTT. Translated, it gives CASLSLRGNQPQHF.

CDR3 region: CASSSSSGGVETQYF. CDR3 in DNA: TGTGCCAGCAGCTCATCTAGCGGGGGGGTTGAGACCCAGTACTTC. V is TRBV7-2 and J is TRBJ2-5; 12 bases map to TRBD2. The CDR3 spans 15 residues. Per germline, CDR1 SGHTA and CDR2 FQGNSA. With V trimmed by 4 bases and J by 5 bases, 5 bases remained unmatched.